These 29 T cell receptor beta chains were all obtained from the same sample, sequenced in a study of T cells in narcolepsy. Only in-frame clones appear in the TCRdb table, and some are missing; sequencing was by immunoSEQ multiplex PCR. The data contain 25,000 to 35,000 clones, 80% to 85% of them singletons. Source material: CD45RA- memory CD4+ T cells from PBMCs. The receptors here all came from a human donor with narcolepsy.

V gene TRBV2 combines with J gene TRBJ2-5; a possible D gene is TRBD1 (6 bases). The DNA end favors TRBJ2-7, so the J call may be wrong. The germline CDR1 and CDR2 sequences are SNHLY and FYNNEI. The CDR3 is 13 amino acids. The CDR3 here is CASSEIRTVEQYF. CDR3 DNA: TGTGCCAGCAGTGAAATAAGGACAGTCGAGCAGTACTTC.

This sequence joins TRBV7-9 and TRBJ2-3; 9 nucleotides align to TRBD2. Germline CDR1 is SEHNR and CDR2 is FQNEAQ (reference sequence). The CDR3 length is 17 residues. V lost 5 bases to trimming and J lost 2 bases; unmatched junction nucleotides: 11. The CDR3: CASSPDLAGVTTDTQYF. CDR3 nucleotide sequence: TGTGCCAGCAGCCCGGATTTAGCGGGGGTTACCACAGATACGCAGTATTTT.

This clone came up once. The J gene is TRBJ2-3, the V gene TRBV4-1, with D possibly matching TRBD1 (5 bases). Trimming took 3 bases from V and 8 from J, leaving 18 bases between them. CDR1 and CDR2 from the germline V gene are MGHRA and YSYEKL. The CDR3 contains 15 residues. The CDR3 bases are TGCGCCAGCAGCCAGGATAAGTGGGGCCAGGGTACGCAGTATTTT. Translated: CASSQDKWGQGTQYF.

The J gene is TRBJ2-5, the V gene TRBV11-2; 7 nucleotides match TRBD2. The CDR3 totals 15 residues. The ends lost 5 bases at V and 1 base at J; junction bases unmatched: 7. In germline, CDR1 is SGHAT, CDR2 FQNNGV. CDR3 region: CASSGERGIQETQYF. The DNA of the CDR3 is TGTGCCAGCAGCGGCGAGCGGGGAATCCAAGAGACCCAGTACTTC.

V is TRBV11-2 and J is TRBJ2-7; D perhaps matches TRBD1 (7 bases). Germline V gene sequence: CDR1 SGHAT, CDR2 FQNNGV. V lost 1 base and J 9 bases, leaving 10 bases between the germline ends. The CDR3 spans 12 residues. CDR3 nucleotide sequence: TGTGCCAGCAGCTTAGGACAGGGAGGGCAGTACTTC. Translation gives CASSLGQGGQYF.

The CDR3 DNA reads TGCGCCAGCAGCGACGACCCCACGAGGACTGAAGCTTTCTTT. Protein: CASSDDPTRTEAFF. This chain uses TRBV5-1 with TRBJ1-1; D gene ambiguous. CDR1 is SGHRS and CDR2 is YFSETQ in the germline V gene. CDR3 length equals 14 residues. Trimming cost V 4 bases and J 5 bases, with 15 bases left between them.

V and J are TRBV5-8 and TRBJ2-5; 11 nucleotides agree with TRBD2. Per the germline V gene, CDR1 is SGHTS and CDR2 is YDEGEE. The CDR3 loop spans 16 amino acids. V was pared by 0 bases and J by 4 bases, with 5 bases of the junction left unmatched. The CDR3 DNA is TGTGCCAGCAGCTTGGAACTAGCGGGGGTGGGAGAGACCCAGTACTTC. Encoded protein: CASSLELAGVGETQYF. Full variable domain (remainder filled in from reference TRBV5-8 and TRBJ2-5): EAGVTQSPTHLIKTRGQQATLRCSPISGHTSVYWYQQALGLGLQFLLWYDEGEERNRGNFPPRFSGRQFPNYSSELNVNALELEDSALYLCASSLELAGVGETQYFGPGTRLLVL.

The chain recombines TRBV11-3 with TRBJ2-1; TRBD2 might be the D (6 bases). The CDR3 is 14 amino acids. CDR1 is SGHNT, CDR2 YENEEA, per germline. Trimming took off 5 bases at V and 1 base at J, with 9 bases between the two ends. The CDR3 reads CASSVGTSYNEQFF. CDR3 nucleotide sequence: TGTGCCAGCAGCGTCGGGACTTCCTACAATGAGCAGTTCTTC. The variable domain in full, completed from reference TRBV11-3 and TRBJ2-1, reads EAGVVQSPRYKIIEKKQPVAFWCNPISGHNTLYWYLQNLGQGPELLIRYENEEAVDDSQLPKDRFSAERLKGVDSTLKIQPAELGDSAVYLCASSVGTSYNEQFFGPGTRLTVL.

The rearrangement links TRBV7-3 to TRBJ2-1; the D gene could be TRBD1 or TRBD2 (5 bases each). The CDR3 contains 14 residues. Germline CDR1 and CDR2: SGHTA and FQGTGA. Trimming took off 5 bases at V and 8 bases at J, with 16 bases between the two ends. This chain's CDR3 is CASSLFPVGDEQFF. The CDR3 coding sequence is TGTGCCAGCAGCCTCTTTCCGGTGGGGGATGAGCAGTTCTTC.

The CDR3 spells CASSLQGGAYNSPLHF. The DNA for the CDR3 is TGTGCCAGCAGTCTACAGGGGGGTGCCTATAATTCACCCCTCCACTTT. The chain joins TRBV16 to TRBJ1-6, with TRBD1 matching 8 bases. The CDR3 loop spans 16 amino acids. V was pared by 6 bases and J by 2 bases, with 6 bases of the junction left unmatched. Germline V CDR1 and CDR2: KGHSY, FQNENV.

The CDR3 loop reads CASSKGQGAFYSNQPQHF. In DNA form, the CDR3 reads TGTGCCAGCAGCAAAGGGCAGGGGGCCTTTTATAGCAATCAGCCCCAGCATTTT. The V gene is TRBV21-1, the J gene TRBJ1-5; no check of the table's D call, TRBD1, against the DNA was made. TRBV21-1 is shown as a pseudogene. The CDR3 spans 18 residues.

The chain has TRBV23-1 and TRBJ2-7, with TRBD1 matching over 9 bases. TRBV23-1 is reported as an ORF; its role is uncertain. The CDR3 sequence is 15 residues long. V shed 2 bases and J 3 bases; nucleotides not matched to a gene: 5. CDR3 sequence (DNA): TGCGCCAGCAGTCAACCGACAGGGGGATTCTACGAGCAGTACTTC. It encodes CASSQPTGGFYEQYF.

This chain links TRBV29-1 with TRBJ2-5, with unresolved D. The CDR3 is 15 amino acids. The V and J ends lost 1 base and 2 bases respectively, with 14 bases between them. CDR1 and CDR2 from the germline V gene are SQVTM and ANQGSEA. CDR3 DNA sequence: TGCAGCGTTGAAGTGGGGTTTGGAGTACAAGAGACCCAGTACTTC. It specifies CSVEVGFGVQETQYF.

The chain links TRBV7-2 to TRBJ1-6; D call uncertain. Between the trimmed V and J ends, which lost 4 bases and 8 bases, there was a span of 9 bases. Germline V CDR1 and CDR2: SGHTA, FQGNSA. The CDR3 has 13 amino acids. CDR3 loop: CASSSLRYSPLHF. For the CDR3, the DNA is TGTGCCAGCAGCTCCCTTCGCTATTCACCCCTCCACTTT.

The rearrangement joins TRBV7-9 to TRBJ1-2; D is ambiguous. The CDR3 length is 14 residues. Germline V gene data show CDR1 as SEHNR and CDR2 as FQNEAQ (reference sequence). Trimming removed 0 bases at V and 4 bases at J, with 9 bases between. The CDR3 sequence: CASSLAGNSYGYTF. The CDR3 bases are TGTGCCAGCAGCTTAGCAGGGAATAGCTATGGCTACACCTTC.

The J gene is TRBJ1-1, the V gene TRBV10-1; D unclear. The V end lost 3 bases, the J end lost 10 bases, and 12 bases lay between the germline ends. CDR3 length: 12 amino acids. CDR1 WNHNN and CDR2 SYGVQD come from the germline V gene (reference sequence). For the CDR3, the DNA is TGCGCCAGCAGTGATCCGGGCGAGGGAGCTTTCTTT. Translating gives CASSDPGEGAFF.

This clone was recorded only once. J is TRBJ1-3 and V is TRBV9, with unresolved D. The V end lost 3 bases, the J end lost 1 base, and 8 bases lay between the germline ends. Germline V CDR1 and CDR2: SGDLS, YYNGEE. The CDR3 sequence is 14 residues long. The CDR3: CASSGRNSGNTIYF. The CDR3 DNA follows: TGTGCCAGCAGCGGTCGGAATTCTGGAAACACCATATATTTT.

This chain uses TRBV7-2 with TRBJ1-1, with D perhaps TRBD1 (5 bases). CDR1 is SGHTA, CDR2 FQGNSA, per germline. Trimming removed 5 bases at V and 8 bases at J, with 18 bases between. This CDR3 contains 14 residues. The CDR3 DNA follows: TGTGCCAGCAGCCCGGGACGGGCCGGGGGAGAAGCTTTCTTT. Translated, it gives CASSPGRAGGEAFF.

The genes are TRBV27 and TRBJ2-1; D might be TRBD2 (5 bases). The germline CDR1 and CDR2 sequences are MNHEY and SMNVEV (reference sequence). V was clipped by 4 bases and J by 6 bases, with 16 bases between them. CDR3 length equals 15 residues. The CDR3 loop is CASSSMAGLANEQFF. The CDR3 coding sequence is TGTGCCAGCAGTTCTATGGCTGGGCTAGCCAATGAGCAGTTCTTC.

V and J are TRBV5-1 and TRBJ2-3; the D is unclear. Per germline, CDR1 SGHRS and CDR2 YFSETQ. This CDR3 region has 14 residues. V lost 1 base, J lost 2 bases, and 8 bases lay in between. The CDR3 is CASSLNSDTDTQYF. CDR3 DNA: TGCGCCAGCAGCTTGAACAGTGACACAGATACGCAGTATTTT.

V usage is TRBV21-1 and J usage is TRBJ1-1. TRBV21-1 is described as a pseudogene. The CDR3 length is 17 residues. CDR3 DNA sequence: TGTGCCAGCAGCAAAGAAGCCGCGGGGGTGCTGAACACTGAAGCTTTCTTT. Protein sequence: CASSKEAAGVLNTEAFF.

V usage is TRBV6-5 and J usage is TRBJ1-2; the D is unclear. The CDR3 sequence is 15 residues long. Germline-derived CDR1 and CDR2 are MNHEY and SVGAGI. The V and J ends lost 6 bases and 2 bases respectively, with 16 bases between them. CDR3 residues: CASRVTAFTNYGYTF. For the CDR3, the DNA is TGTGCCAGCAGGGTTACAGCCTTCACCAACTATGGCTACACCTTC.

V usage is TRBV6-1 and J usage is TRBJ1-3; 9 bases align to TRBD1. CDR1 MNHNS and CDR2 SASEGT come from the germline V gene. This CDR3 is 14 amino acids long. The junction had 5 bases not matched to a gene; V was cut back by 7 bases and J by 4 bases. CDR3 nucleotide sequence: TGTGCCAGCACCCAGGGACAGGGAGGAAACACCATATATTTT. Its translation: CASTQGQGGNTIYF.

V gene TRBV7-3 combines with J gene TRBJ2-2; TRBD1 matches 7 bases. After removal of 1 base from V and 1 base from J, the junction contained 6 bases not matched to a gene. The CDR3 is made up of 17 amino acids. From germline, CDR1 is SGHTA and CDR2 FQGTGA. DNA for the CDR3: TGTGCCAGCAGCTTAAATCCCCCAGGGGGGAACACCGGGGAGCTGTTTTTT. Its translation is CASSLNPPGGNTGELFF.

CDR3 in amino acids: CASSPLSGSDTQYF. Here the CDR3 DNA reads TGTGCCAGCAGCCCCTTGTCGGGTTCAGATACGCAGTATTTT. This chain links TRBV7-2 with TRBJ2-3; the D is unclear. Germline V lookup: CDR1 SGHTA, CDR2 FQGNSA. With 5 bases removed from V and 4 bases from J, the gap between germline ends came to 13 bases. The CDR3 runs 14 residues.

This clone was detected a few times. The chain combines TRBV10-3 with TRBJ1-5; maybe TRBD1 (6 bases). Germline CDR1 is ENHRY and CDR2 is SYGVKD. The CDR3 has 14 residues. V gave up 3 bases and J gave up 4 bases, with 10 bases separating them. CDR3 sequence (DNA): TGTGCCATCAGTGAACAACAGGGAAATCAGCCCCAGCATTTT. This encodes CAISEQQGNQPQHF.

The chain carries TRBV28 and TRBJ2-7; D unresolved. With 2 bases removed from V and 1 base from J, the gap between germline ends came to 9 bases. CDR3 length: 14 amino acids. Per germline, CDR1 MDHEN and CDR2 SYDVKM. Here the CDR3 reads CASSLIALSYEQYF. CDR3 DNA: TGTGCCAGCAGTTTAATTGCCCTATCCTACGAGCAGTACTTC.

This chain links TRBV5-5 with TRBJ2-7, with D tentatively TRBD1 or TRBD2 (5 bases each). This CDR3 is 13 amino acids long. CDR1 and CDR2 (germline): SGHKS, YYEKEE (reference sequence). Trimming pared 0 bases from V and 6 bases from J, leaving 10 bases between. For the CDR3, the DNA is TGTGCCAGCAGCTTGGCCGGGACCGCCGAGCAGTACTTC. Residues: CASSLAGTAEQYF.

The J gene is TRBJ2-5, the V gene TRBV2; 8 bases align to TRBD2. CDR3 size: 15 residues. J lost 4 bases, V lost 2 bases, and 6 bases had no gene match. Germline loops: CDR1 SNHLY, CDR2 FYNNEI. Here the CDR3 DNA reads TGTGCCAGCAGTGAATCTAGCGGGCTGGGAGAGACCCAGTACTTC. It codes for CASSESSGLGETQYF.